This TCR beta chain was sequenced in a study of T-cell reconstitution after alpha-beta-depleted transplantation in children. Germline CDR1 SQVTM, CDR2 ANQGSEA. The CDR3 totals 11 residues. With 4 bases removed from V and 8 bases from J, the gap between germline ends came to 11 bases. In this sample, this clonotype turned up a few times. Unique molecular identifiers featured in how the TCRbeta library was prepared. TCRdb independently ran MiXCR on the PCR reads; one entry per CDR3 protein. This sample yields 500,000 to 600,000 distinct CDR3 sequences, of which 25% to 30% are seen a single time; about 35% belongs to the top ten.

This sequence was found in a boy in the first two years of life with Wiskott-Aldrich syndrome, due to receive a stem cell transplant. The rearrangement links TRBV29-1 to TRBJ1-1, with a possible D match to TRBD1 (6 bases). The sample was PBMCs, taken before TCRalphabeta/CD19-depleted stem cell transplant. CDR3 sequence: CSVVAQGEAFF. DNA of the CDR3: TGCAGCGTTGTCGCTCAGGGGGAAGCTTTCTTT.